These 7 T cell receptor beta chains were sequenced from one sample in a study of blood T cell repertoires in COVID-19. Sequenced by immunoSEQ multiplex PCR; TCRdb stores in-frame clones only, minus some. The table lists some 150,000 clones, roughly 86% of them singletons. Sequencing used peripheral blood. The source of these receptors is a man aged 65 to 85 with acute or convalescent COVID-19.

This rearrangement joins TRBV3-1 (or the pseudogene TRBV3-2) to TRBJ2-1, with 11 bases lining up with TRBD1. Germline trimming cut 4 bases from V and 8 bases from J; bases unmatched to any gene: 7. Looked up from germline, CDR1 is LGHDT and CDR2 is YNNKEL (reference sequence). This CDR3 region has 15 residues. The CDR3 spells CASSLPGQGVYEQFF. As DNA, the CDR3 is TGTGCCAGCAGCCTACCGGGACAGGGGGTGTATGAGCAGTTCTTC.

This clone occurred once. The rearrangement joins TRBV15 to TRBJ2-7, with 10 bases matching TRBD2. This CDR3 has 16 residues. Looked up from germline, CDR1 is LNHNV and CDR2 is YYDKDF (reference sequence). V trimming: 0 bases; J trimming: 2 bases; junction bases outside the gene matches: 4. CDR3 nucleotides: TGTGCCACCAGCAGAGACCCTCTAGCGGGAGCCTACGAGCAGTACTTC. Protein: CATSRDPLAGAYEQYF.

The chain recombines TRBV10-2 with TRBJ2-2, with TRBD1 matching 7 bases. Germline CDR1 reads WSHSY; CDR2 reads SAAADI. Trimming cost V 10 bases and J 3 bases; bases outside gene matches: 14. The length of the CDR3 is 16 residues. The CDR3 DNA sequence: TGCGCCACCAGCTCACCGGACAGGATGGACACCGGGGAGCTGTTTTTT. Its protein product is CATSSPDRMDTGELFF.

This clone is a singleton in its sample. The chain employs TRBV5-8 and TRBJ2-3; D is unclear. V lost 0 bases and J lost 3, with 11 bases in between. CDR1 SGHTS and CDR2 YDEGEE come from the germline V gene. This CDR3 has 15 residues. The CDR3: CASSLGSTSTDTQYF. For the CDR3, the DNA is TGTGCCAGCAGCTTGGGATCTACGAGTACAGATACGCAGTATTTT.

The chain employs TRBV7-9 and TRBJ2-7; D may be TRBD2 (7 bases). The CDR3 totals 16 residues. Trimming stripped 1 base from V and 1 base from J, with 14 bases between. Germline CDR1 reads SEHNR; CDR2 reads FQNEAQ (reference sequence). DNA for the CDR3: TGTGCCAGCAGCTTAGTGGGGGCGGGAGCGTCCTACGAGCAGTACTTC. This codes for CASSLVGAGASYEQYF.

V and J are TRBV5-1 and TRBJ2-3, with 7 bases fitting TRBD2. Germline V gene lookup returns CDR1 SGHRS and CDR2 YFSETQ. This CDR3 is 14 amino acids long. The V and J ends lost 3 bases and 6 bases, in that order; junction bases with no gene match: 7. In DNA form, the CDR3 reads TGCGCCAGCAGCTCTGGGGGGGTCGAGGATACGCAGTATTTT. This encodes CASSSGGVEDTQYF.

The V gene is TRBV3-1 (or the pseudogene TRBV3-2), the J gene TRBJ2-4; 7 positions agree with TRBD2. This CDR3 is 15 amino acids long. CDR1 is LGHDT and CDR2 is YNNKEL in the germline V gene (reference sequence). After removal of 5 bases from V and 6 bases from J, the junction contained 10 bases not matched to a gene. CDR3 amino acids: CASSFGQGGGNIQYF. DNA of the CDR3: TGTGCCAGCAGCTTCGGGCAGGGCGGGGGAAACATTCAGTACTTC.